These T cell receptor beta chains were read from a single sample in a study of T-cell memory formation after mild COVID-19. TCRdb fed the 5' RACE reads into MiXCR, producing one record per CDR3 protein. The table has approximately 210,000 distinct CDR3 sequences, around 25% seen once. Sequences were obtained from PBMCs or a T cell subset sorted from them (not recorded which). These receptors came from an adult woman who had mild COVID-19 (a few samples of this study predate the infection). Cell type and time point are not known. The CDR3 runs from the conserved cysteine through the conserved F or W. The D gene is left open where the match is weak. Some rows have no size entry. The others give once, few or many, or a class for an expanded clone.

clone_size	j_call	v_call	d_call	cdr3_length	cdr3_aa	cdr3_nt
few	TRBJ2-1	TRBV20-1	-	14	CSASRGGFYNEQFF	TGCAGTGCCTCTCGGGGCGGGTTCTACAATGAGCAGTTCTTC
-	TRBJ1-1	TRBV4-1	-	16	CASRITDGGSDTEAFF	TGCGCCAGCAGAATCACGGATGGGGGGTCGGACACTGAAGCTTTCTTT
-	TRBJ2-5	TRBV3-1	-	15	CASSQDSSSGETQYF	TGTGCCAGCAGCCAAGATTCATCATCTGGGGAGACCCAGTACTTC
-	TRBJ1-1	TRBV18	-	12	CASSGPNTEAFF	TGTGCCAGCTCCGGACCGAACACTGAAGCTTTCTTT
few	TRBJ1-2	TRBV6-5	-	14	CASSAQAGRYGYTF	TGTGCCAGCAGTGCCCAGGCAGGGAGGTATGGCTACACCTTC
few	TRBJ2-1	TRBV15	-	14	CATSKPSSYNEQFF	TGTGCCACCAGCAAGCCGAGCTCCTACAATGAGCAGTTCTTC
-	TRBJ1-1	TRBV5-4	-	13	CASSLDPATEAFF	TGTGCCAGCAGCTTGGACCCTGCCACTGAAGCTTTCTTT
-	TRBJ2-7	TRBV20-1	-	16	CSARGPGLESSYEQYF	TGCAGTGCTAGAGGCCCGGGACTTGAGAGCTCCTACGAGCAGTACTTC
-	TRBJ2-5	TRBV29-1	TRBD1	13	CSFRPHRGETQYF	TGCAGCTTCCGTCCCCACAGGGGAGAGACCCAGTACTTC
-	TRBJ2-7	TRBV12-3/TRBV12-4	-	16	CASSLAPGSRGDEQYF	TGTGCCAGCAGTTTAGCCCCCGGAAGTCGAGGGGACGAGCAGTACTTC
-	TRBJ2-1	TRBV29-1	TRBD2	14	CSGLAGDRYNEQFF	TGCAGCGGATTAGCGGGGGATAGATACAATGAGCAGTTCTTC
-	TRBJ2-2	TRBV12-3/TRBV12-4	TRBD1	15	CASSSDRGPTGELFF	TGTGCCAGCAGCTCGGACAGGGGGCCCACCGGGGAGCTGTTTTTT
few	TRBJ2-1	TRBV6-1	TRBD1	14	CASSPITGGDEQFF	TGTGCCAGCAGCCCGATAACAGGGGGCGATGAGCAGTTCTTC
-	TRBJ1-1	TRBV5-1	-	14	CASSLSPTYTEAFF	TGCGCCAGCAGCTTAAGCCCAACCTACACTGAAGCTTTCTTT
-	TRBJ2-7	TRBV29-1	-	13	CSVEDRYGTEQYF	TGCAGCGTTGAAGATCGTTACGGGACCGAGCAGTACTTC
few	TRBJ1-1	TRBV18	TRBD1	14	CASSPQQGDTEAFF	TGTGCCAGCTCACCACAGCAGGGGGACACTGAAGCTTTCTTT
-	TRBJ2-3	TRBV11-2	TRBD2	18	CASSFPPRLAGDTDTQYF	TGTGCCAGCAGCTTCCCCCCTAGACTAGCGGGGGACACAGATACGCAGTATTTT
few	TRBJ2-1	TRBV7-9	-	16	CASSHVLGPRDNEQFF	TGTGCCAGCAGCCACGTCCTGGGACCCCGGGACAATGAGCAGTTCTTC
-	TRBJ1-3	TRBV9	-	14	CASSVRGSGNTIYF	TGTGCCAGCAGCGTTCGGGGCTCTGGAAACACCATATATTTT
-	TRBJ2-4	TRBV4-3	TRBD2	19	CASSQGLAGGPDSWNIQYF	TGCGCCAGCAGCCAAGGACTAGCGGGAGGGCCGGATTCGTGGAACATTCAGTACTTC
-	TRBJ1-6	TRBV19	TRBD1	15	CASNQDRGYNSPLHF	TGTGCCAGTAATCAGGACAGGGGCTATAATTCACCCCTCCACTTT
few	TRBJ2-1	TRBV30	-	13	CAWSEGTYNEQFF	TGTGCCTGGAGTGAGGGGACATACAATGAGCAGTTCTTC
-	TRBJ2-7	TRBV28	TRBD2	16	CASSFHIKRETYEQYF	TGTGCCAGCAGTTTCCATATCAAGCGGGAGACTTACGAGCAGTACTTC
once	TRBJ2-3	TRBV7-2	-	16	CASSLAPVTGTDTQYF	TGTGCCAGCAGCTTAGCCCCCGTCACAGGCACAGATACGCAGTATTTT
-	TRBJ2-7	TRBV6-6	TRBD2	16	CASSYSPSGGKYEQYF	TGTGCCAGCAGTTACTCCCCCAGCGGGGGAAAGTACGAGCAGTACTTC
-	TRBJ2-7	TRBV21-1	-	17	CASRSELTSGRSDEQYF	TGTGCCAGCAGAAGCGAATTGACTAGCGGGAGATCTGACGAGCAGTACTTC
many	TRBJ1-4	TRBV9	TRBD1	15	CASSPTGTANEKLFF	TGTGCCAGCAGTCCTACCGGGACAGCGAATGAAAAACTGTTTTTT
-	TRBJ2-3	TRBV5-1	TRBD2	18	CASSLIAGLIKSTDTQYF	TGCGCCAGCAGCTTGATAGCGGGGCTAATAAAAAGCACAGATACGCAGTATTTT
-	TRBJ2-4	TRBV14	-	15	CASSQYGSDRNIQYF	TGTGCCAGCAGCCAATACGGGTCAGACAGAAACATTCAGTACTTC
-	TRBJ2-7	TRBV18	-	14	CASSPRDWAYEQYF	TGTGCCAGCTCACCCCGGGACTGGGCCTACGAGCAGTACTTC
few	TRBJ2-1	TRBV4-2	-	14	CASSRGPVGLLRFF	TGTGCCAGCAGCCGGGGGCCCGTGGGACTGCTGAGGTTCTTC
-	TRBJ1-5	TRBV20-1	-	15	CSASPTQLSNQPQHF	TGCAGTGCTTCACCGACTCAGCTGAGCAATCAGCCCCAGCATTTT
few	TRBJ1-5	TRBV30	-	12	CAWSNGGYAQHF	TGTGCCTGGAGTAACGGGGGGTATGCCCAGCATTTT
-	TRBJ1-5	TRBV6-5	-	15	CASSYDGQSYQPQHF	TGTGCCAGCAGTTACGACGGACAGAGCTATCAGCCCCAGCATTTT
-	TRBJ1-1	TRBV7-9	TRBD1	15	CASSLDRGWNTEAFF	TGTGCCAGCAGCTTAGACAGGGGTTGGAACACTGAAGCTTTCTTT
few	TRBJ2-7	TRBV27	-	13	CASSRGFSYEQYF	TGTGCCAGCAGTAGGGGGTTCTCCTACGAGCAGTACTTC
-	TRBJ1-6	TRBV6-1	-	13	CASSGGQPSPLHF	TGTGCCAGCAGTGGAGGCCAGCCTTCACCCCTCCACTTT
-	TRBJ2-1	TRBV7-9	TRBD2	17	CASSPQAGLAGVNEQFF	TGTGCCAGCAGCCCACAAGCCGGACTAGCGGGAGTCAATGAGCAGTTCTTC
-	TRBJ2-3	TRBV5-1	TRBD2	15	CASSLLAPSTDTQYF	TGCGCCAGCAGCTTACTAGCGCCTAGCACAGATACGCAGTATTTT
-	TRBJ2-3	TRBV24-1	-	16	CATSDLRQGDTDTQYF	TGTGCCACCAGTGATTTGCGCCAGGGCGACACAGATACGCAGTATTTT
-	TRBJ2-2	TRBV7-3	TRBD2	18	CASSLGEGRTLNTGELFF	TGTGCCAGCAGCTTAGGGGAGGGGCGAACCCTAAACACCGGGGAGCTGTTTTTT
-	TRBJ2-1	TRBV12-3/TRBV12-4	-	17	CASRLVRGGLLYNEQFF	TGTGCCAGCAGATTAGTAAGGGGGGGGCTACTTTACAATGAGCAGTTCTTC
-	TRBJ2-5	TRBV2	TRBD2	15	CASSEVSGREETQYF	TGTGCCAGCAGTGAAGTCAGCGGGAGGGAAGAGACCCAGTACTTC
once	TRBJ2-7	TRBV9	TRBD1	15	CASSVAGQGYNEQYF	TGTGCCAGCAGCGTAGCCGGACAGGGGTACAACGAGCAGTACTTC
-	TRBJ2-3	TRBV20-1	-	14	CSARDHPGVDTQYF	TGCAGTGCTAGAGATCACCCGGGAGTAGATACGCAGTATTTT
few	TRBJ1-2	TRBV7-2	TRBD1	15	CASSLFGTALSGYTF	TGTGCCAGCAGCTTATTTGGGACAGCCCTTTCTGGCTACACCTTC
-	TRBJ2-3	TRBV29-1	-	16	CSVEPPGPAVPNTQYF	TGCAGCGTTGAACCACCGGGACCCGCCGTCCCAAATACGCAGTATTTT
-	TRBJ1-5	TRBV20-1	-	15	CSARRQGTGNQPQHF	TGCAGTGCTAGACGGCAGGGGACGGGCAATCAGCCCCAGCATTTT
-	TRBJ2-1	TRBV29-1	TRBD1	12	CSVIQGAYEQFF	TGCAGCGTTATACAGGGGGCATATGAGCAGTTCTTC
many	TRBJ2-7	TRBV25-1	-	13	CASSEYVGNEQYF	TGTGCCAGCAGTGAATATGTGGGGAACGAGCAGTACTTC